The 11 T cell receptor beta chains below all came from one sample that was sequenced in a study of blood T cell repertoires in COVID-19. Repertoires were generated with immunoSEQ multiplex PCR, while TCRdb's copy carries only in-frame clones and drops some. Among over 200,000 clones listed, roughly 90% were seen once. The specimen sequenced was peripheral blood. Receptor source: a woman aged 55-69 years with acute or convalescent COVID-19.

This clone was seen once. The chain recombines TRBV9 with TRBJ1-1, with D hard to call. Germline CDR1 SGDLS, CDR2 YYNGEE. Trimming stripped 4 bases from V and 3 bases from J, with 13 bases between. The CDR3 sequence is 14 residues long. The CDR3 nucleotides read TGTGCCAGCAGCTCCTCGGTTGCGCACACTGAAGCTTTCTTT. Its translation: CASSSSVAHTEAFF.

The rearrangement links TRBV5-1 to TRBJ1-1; no clear D gene. Germline lookup yields CDR1 SGHRS and CDR2 YFSETQ. Trimming shortened V by 7 bases and J by 1 base, and 11 bases separated the two germline ends. The CDR3 runs 13 residues. The CDR3 sequence: CASALQENTEAFF. The CDR3 coding sequence is TGCGCCAGCGCTCTCCAGGAGAACACTGAAGCTTTCTTT.

This clone came up once. This chain links TRBV19 with TRBJ1-4; TRBD1 matches 7 bases. The CDR3 runs 15 residues. CDR1 LNHDA and CDR2 SQIVND come from the germline V gene (reference sequence). With V trimmed by 6 bases and J by 8 bases, 12 bases remained unmatched. DNA of the CDR3: TGTGCCAGTAGCCCCGGGACAGCCGGAGGCGAAAAACTGTTTTTT. Translation: CASSPGTAGGEKLFF.

A single count supports this clone. The V gene is TRBV6-6, the J gene TRBJ1-5, with no clear D. Per germline, CDR1 MNHNY and CDR2 SVGAGI (reference sequence). The CDR3 has 13 amino acids. Trimming removed 8 bases from V and 0 bases from J, with 8 bases in between. DNA for the CDR3: TGTGCCAGCCTTCGGGGTAGCAATCAGCCCCAGCATTTT. It is translated as CASLRGSNQPQHF.

The chain is built from TRBV6-6 and TRBJ1-3; no reliable D call. The CDR3 is 13 residues long. The V gene lost 5 bases and the J gene lost 4 bases, with 9 bases spanning the gap. Looked up from germline, CDR1 is MNHNY and CDR2 is SVGAGI (reference sequence). CDR3 protein: CASSQGAGNTIYF. CDR3 DNA: TGTGCCAGCAGTCAAGGAGCCGGAAACACCATATATTTT.

The chain employs TRBV19 and TRBJ1-5; D not resolved. With 2 bases removed from V and 4 bases from J, the gap between germline ends came to 12 bases. The CDR3 has 15 residues. The germline CDR1 and CDR2 sequences are LNHDA and SQIVND (reference sequence). The CDR3 here is CASSIPGGTNQPQHF. The CDR3 bases are TGTGCCAGTAGTATACCAGGAGGTACAAATCAGCCCCAGCATTTT.

This clone was observed once. J is TRBJ1-2 and V is TRBV28; weak D call: TRBD1 (5 bases). Germline assignment: CDR1 MDHEN and CDR2 SYDVKM. The CDR3 is 16 amino acids. Trimming took off 4 bases at V and 3 bases at J, with 18 bases between the two ends. CDR3 residues: CASSSPPMLGHYGYTF. CDR3 coding DNA: TGTGCCAGCAGTTCCCCCCCCATGTTGGGGCACTATGGCTACACCTTC.

The chain carries TRBV19 and TRBJ1-3; D might be TRBD1 (6 bases). This CDR3 is 14 amino acids long. With 5 bases removed from V and 3 bases from J, the gap between germline ends came to 11 bases. Germline CDR1 is LNHDA and CDR2 is SQIVND (reference sequence). The CDR3 DNA is TGTGCCAGTAGTCCACGGACAGATGGAAACACCATATATTTT. Its protein product is CASSPRTDGNTIYF.

The chain combines TRBV6-6 with TRBJ2-1; 10 nucleotides line up with TRBD2. Germline V lookup: CDR1 MNHNY, CDR2 SVGAGI (reference sequence). Trimming removed 0 bases from V and 6 bases from J; junction bases left unmatched: 5. This CDR3 has 16 amino acids. The CDR3 DNA sequence: TGTGCCAGCAGTTACTCTGCAGCGGGGGGGCCCAATGAGCAGTTCTTC. Residues: CASSYSAAGGPNEQFF.

V gene TRBV7-9 combines with J gene TRBJ2-1; D call uncertain. The V and J ends lost 5 bases and 9 bases respectively, with 17 bases between them. In germline, CDR1 is SEHNR, CDR2 FQNEAQ (reference sequence). The CDR3 is made up of 14 amino acids. The chain's CDR3 is CASSHDPHEAEQFF. As DNA, the CDR3 is TGTGCCAGCAGCCACGACCCCCACGAGGCTGAGCAGTTCTTC.

The chain employs TRBV11-2 and TRBJ2-7, with D possibly TRBD2 on 6 matching bases. V was pared by 2 bases and J by 0 bases, with 8 bases between. The CDR3 extends over 14 amino acids. Per the germline V gene, CDR1 is SGHAT and CDR2 is FQNNGV. CDR3 protein: CASSLLSGSYEQYF. The DNA for the CDR3 is TGTGCCAGCAGCTTACTTAGCGGCTCCTACGAGCAGTACTTC.